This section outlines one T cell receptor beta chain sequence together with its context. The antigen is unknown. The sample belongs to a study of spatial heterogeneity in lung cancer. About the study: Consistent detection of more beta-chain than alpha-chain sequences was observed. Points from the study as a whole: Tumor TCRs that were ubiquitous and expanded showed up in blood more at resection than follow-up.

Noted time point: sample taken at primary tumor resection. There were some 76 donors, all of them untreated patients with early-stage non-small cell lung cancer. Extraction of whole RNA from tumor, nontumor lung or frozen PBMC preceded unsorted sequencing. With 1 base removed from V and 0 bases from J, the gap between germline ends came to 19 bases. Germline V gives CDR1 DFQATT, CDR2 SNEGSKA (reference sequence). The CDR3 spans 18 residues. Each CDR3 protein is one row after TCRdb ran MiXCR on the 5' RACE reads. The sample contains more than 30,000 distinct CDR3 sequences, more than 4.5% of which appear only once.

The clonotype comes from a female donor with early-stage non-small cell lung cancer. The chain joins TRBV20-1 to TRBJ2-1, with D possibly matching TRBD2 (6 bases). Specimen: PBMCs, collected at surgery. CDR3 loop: CSARGTQVAGSSYNEQFF. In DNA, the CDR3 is TGCAGTGCTAGAGGGACACAAGTGGCGGGGAGCTCCTACAATGAGCAGTTCTTC.